This T cell receptor beta chain was captured in a study of OX40 agonist ivuxolimab in advanced cancers. Whole-study context: Patients in dose escalation had liver, melanoma, kidney or head and neck cancers.

As to this clone: Its antigen is undetermined.

Whole-study findings and limits: CD4+ T cells averaged fewer expanded clones than CD8+ T cells. The authors did not determine the antigen specificity of the expanded peripheral T cells.

The method was immunoSEQ multiplex PCR; TCRdb's version includes in-frame clones alone and lacks a portion of them. Among 60,000 to 70,000 clones listed, over 70% were seen once. Germline loops: CDR1 MNHNS, CDR2 SASEGT. The V gene lost 11 bases and the J gene lost 4 bases, with 23 bases spanning the gap. The CDR3 length is 15 residues. This sequence joins TRBV6-1 and TRBJ2-5; D might be TRBD1 (6 bases). The sequenced sample was CD4+ or CD8+ T cells sorted from blood, obtained in a trial of the OX40 agonist ivuxolimab. The sequence derives from an adult with an advanced solid tumor such as melanoma, head and neck, liver or kidney cancer. The CDR3 loop is CAVSRDTRAAETQYF. DNA of the CDR3: TGTGCCGTATCCCGGGACACAAGGGCAGCAGAGACCCAGTACTTC.